The clone carrying this T cell receptor beta chain appeared a few times. Its matching antigen is unknown. The data are from a study of cytomegalovirus exposure and HLA in healthy donors. Study background: An analysis done earlier identified about 120 million unique TCR beta sequences from 150 million to 200 million T cells.

General study points: One cluster of highly shared sequence variants probably arose as a sequencing artifact.

The study ran its PCR with 60 Vbeta and 13 Jbeta primers. Profiled with immunoSEQ multiplex PCR; TCRdb holds only in-frame clones, not every one. The repertoire has roughly 130,000 clones, 80% of them found once; the top ten carry approximately 5%. Germline lookup yields CDR1 SGHRS and CDR2 YFSETQ. The V and J ends lost 4 bases and 4 bases respectively, with 11 bases between them. The CDR3 consists of 13 residues. The TCR originated in a man aged 25-40 years in good health and CMV-seronegative. V is TRBV5-1 and J is TRBJ2-5, with a weak D call TRBD2 (7 bases). Material for sequencing was PBMCs. CDR3 sequence (DNA): TGCGCCAGCAGCCCCGGGGGGCTAGAGACCCAGTACTTC. Encoded protein: CASSPGGLETQYF.